This T cell receptor (beta chain) was recovered during a study of ipilimumab plus nivolumab after autologous stem cell transplantation. A word on this clone: Other DNA sequences in the same sample also yield this CDR3.

TCRdb's table, derived via immunoSEQ multiplex PCR, lists solely in-frame clones and lacks some. This sample has about 83,000 clones, with 83% found just once. Patients got ipilimumab 1 mg/kg beginning 14 to 28 days post-transplant. V lost 0 bases, J lost 6 bases, and 10 bases stayed unmatched. Per the germline V gene, CDR1 is LNHNV and CDR2 is YYDKDF (reference sequence). This CDR3 is built from 16 residues. This sequence joins TRBV15 and TRBJ1-2, with TRBD1 matching 7 bases. This material consisted of PBMCs, taken in a trial of ipilimumab plus nivolumab as post-transplant consolidation. The sequence was collected from a male donor with diffuse large B-cell lymphoma. CDR3 coding DNA: TGTGCCACCAGCAGAGACACCCCACAGGGGCGAAATGGCTACACCTTC. Amino acid sequence: CATSRDTPQGRNGYTF.